This TCR beta chain was identified in a study of blood T cells in healthy people across ages. The study's findings and limits: A conclusive naive versus antigen-experienced comparison was prevented by the unsorted PBMCs. Greater diversity and more naive CD4+ cells were seen in long-lived donors than in aged donors. TCR beta diversity per million T cells fell roughly linearly with age. CMV status of donors was unknown, possibly confounding expanded clonotype changes.

Concerning this clonotype: Its antigen remains unidentified. A single base separates this from a much larger clone, so it may be a read error.

Using a J-beta primer mix together with a sample-barcoded 5' primer, a second PCR was run for roughly 6 to 12 cycles. TCRdb re-called the 5' RACE reads with MiXCR, one entry per CDR3 protein. The profile shows nearly 1 million distinct CDR3 sequences, roughly 51% of them singletons. V shed 6 bases and J 8 bases; nucleotides not matched to a gene: 11. Germline assignment: CDR1 KGHSH and CDR2 LQKENI. The CDR3 is 14 amino acids. This clonotype was obtained from an older woman in good health. The V gene is TRBV18, the J gene TRBJ1-2; 8 bases are a match to TRBD1. The sample consisted of blood. CDR3: CASSQGAAERGYTF. DNA for the CDR3: TGTGCCAGCTCCCAGGGGGCAGCCGAAAGGGGCTACACCTTC.